The clone carrying this T cell receptor beta chain was seen repeatedly, ten times or more. This record belongs to a study of T cells in Graves' hyperthyroidism and ophthalmopathy. Lactation, pregnancy, other autoimmune disease or uncontrolled infection led to exclusion of patients. Diagnostic decisions used clinical symptoms, serum thyroxine and TRAb, thyroid ultrasound and orbital computed tomography. The V gene lost 1 base and the J gene lost 0 bases, with 7 bases spanning the gap. The CDR3 is 15 residues long. Regions amplified from RNA transcripts were the TCR beta CDR3 regions. First-round RT-PCR targeting the TCR CDR3 was performed with the HTBI primer set. MiXCR, run by TCRdb on the multiplex PCR reads, gives a single entry per CDR3 protein. Of approximately 420,000 distinct CDR3 sequences listed, 15% were seen once; the top ten hold over 25%.

The specimen was blood. V and J are TRBV12-3 or TRBV12-4 and TRBJ2-1; no clear D. The receptor's source is a woman in her thirties with Graves' hyperthyroidism. The CDR3 nucleotides read TGTGCCAGCAGTTTAGGGATGAGCTCCTACAATGAGCAGTTCTTC. Its translation is CASSLGMSSYNEQFF.